This record looks at one T cell receptor (beta chain) sequence and its context. This clonotype was found a few times. The clone's antigen remains unknown. No quality values exist for individual bases; no much larger clone is one base distant. This entry belongs to a study of blood T cells in healthy people across ages (dated by TCRdb to between 2014 and 2017). Describing the broader study: In model experiments, roughly one uniquely barcoded TCR beta cDNA molecule per two T cells was captured by template switching. Donors of different ages were randomly distributed across sequencing lanes to avoid experimental bias. The donors were split into four age groups: young (average around 15 years), middle-aged (nearly 40), aged (more than 60) and long-lived (roughly 88). Age-related changes in TCR beta repertoire diversity were measured in the study by deep sequencing normalized with unique cDNA molecular identifiers. Using the same blood draw, the study looked at two additional independent replicas of 1 million unique cDNA reads for two donors, one aged 18 to 29 and the other aged 80 or older. Overall study results and their limits: The long-lived group showed more naive CD4+ T cells, fewer expanded clones and increased TCR diversity than the aged group, suggesting age selection. Conclusive comparison of naive and antigen-experienced compartments was prevented by the profiling of bulk unsorted PBMCs. As age increased, observed TCR beta diversity per million T cells dropped in a roughly linear way, and a significant reduction was already evident by age roughly 40. A strong correlation was found between observed TCR beta diversity and the percentage of naive T cells measured by flow cytometry. Donor CMV infection status was unknown, potentially confounding age-related changes in expanded clonotypes. Total diversity estimates from one million sequenced T cells were considered lower bounds and underestimates.

Library method: 5' RACE. Reads for this sample came from an Illumina HiSeq 2500. The second PCR ran for about 6 to 12 cycles and used a J-beta primer mix along with a sample-barcoded 5' primer. A unique molecular identifier was introduced onto each TCR beta cDNA molecule by a template-switch 5' adaptor carrying 12 random nucleotides. Each sample yielded at least 3 million CDR3-containing paired-end reads. The Mint cDNA synthesis kit, primed by a TRBC-specific oligonucleotide, was used to synthesize first-strand cDNA from all RNA. After uracil-DNA glycosylase treatment, a first 18-cycle PCR used universal primers M1SS and BC2_uni_R on all cDNA. The original pipeline was this. Normalization of each sample was performed by random selection of 1 million high-quality reads, each carrying a distinct molecular identifier. Reads with shared molecular identifiers were discarded instead of being binned into consensus sequences. CDR3 identification, clonotype clustering and error correction used MiTCR with a Q25 quality threshold and the strictest error-elimination algorithm. Lower-bound total TCR beta diversity was estimated with a nonparametric unseen species model using Euler transformation. TCRdb applied fastp at Q25 and MiXCR to the public reads, then kept only in-frame beta chains. Records with the same CDR3 protein are collapsed into one entry carrying the most frequent genes and DNA. These V and J calls derive from TCRdb rather than the authors' analysis. In all, the sample holds some 1.4 million distinct CDR3 sequences, and approximately 38% of those were seen once. 7% to 9.5% of the sample comes from the top ten.

The roughly 38 donors, aged about 6 to 90 years, were systemically healthy Caucasian individuals from Russia. Each donor gave about 11 milliliters of peripheral blood, drawn into EDTA-treated Vacutainer tubes. Ficoll-Paque density-gradient centrifugation was used to isolate PBMCs, with at least 6.5 million per sample. Total RNA, at least 6 micrograms per sample, was extracted from PBMCs with Trizol reagent. The percentages of naive CD45RAhigh/CD27high T cells were determined by flow cytometry on a PBMC aliquot from every donor. Via the germline V gene, CDR1 is MDHEN and CDR2 SYDVKM. Between the V and J ends, shortened by 8 bases and 0 bases respectively, the junction contains 11 bases. Including cysteine and phenylalanine, the CDR3 has 14 amino acids. The CDR3 DNA has 42 bases and is translated from base 1.

The receptor's source is a woman aged 18-35 years in good health. The chain links TRBV28 with TRBJ1-5; the D gene identity is not certain. The sequenced sample consisted of blood. The DNA sequence is as follows: TGTGCCAGCGCACGACACTATAGCAATCAGCCCCAGCATTTT. This yields the protein CASARHYSNQPQHF.